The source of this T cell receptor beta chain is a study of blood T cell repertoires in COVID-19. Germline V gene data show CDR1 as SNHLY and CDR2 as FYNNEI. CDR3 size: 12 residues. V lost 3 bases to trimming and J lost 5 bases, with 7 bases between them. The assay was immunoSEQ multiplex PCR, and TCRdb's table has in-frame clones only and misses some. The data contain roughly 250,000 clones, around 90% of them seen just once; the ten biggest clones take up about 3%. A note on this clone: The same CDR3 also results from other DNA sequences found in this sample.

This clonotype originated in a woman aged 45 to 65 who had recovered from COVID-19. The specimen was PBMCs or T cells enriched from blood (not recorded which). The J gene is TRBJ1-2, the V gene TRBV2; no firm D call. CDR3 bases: TGTGCCAGCAGTGACCCGGGGTATGGCTACACCTTC. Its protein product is CASSDPGYGYTF.